This TCR beta chain emerged from a study of shared clonotypes between healthy human individuals. Deep-level settings were used for running the assay. The data were produced by immunoSEQ multiplex PCR, yet TCRdb's version contains in-frame clones alone and is incomplete. The profile covers about 2.3 million clones, with roughly 92% appearing a single time and 0.3% to 0.45% taken by the ten largest. V lost 4 bases to trimming and J lost 5 bases; unmatched junction nucleotides: 13. The germline gives CDR1 SGHAT, CDR2 FQNNGV. The CDR3 covers 18 residues. The sequencing sample was made of naive CD4+ T cells from PBMCs. As for subset: CD45RA+ positively selected. This sequence was found in a man younger than 35 in good health. Some clones in this sample may be carry-over from other donors' samples. The rearrangement uses TRBV11-2 and TRBJ2-1; 11 bases align to TRBD1. CDR3 loop: CASSSLPSGTGGHNEQFF. DNA for the CDR3: TGTGCCAGCAGCTCGCTACCTTCTGGGACAGGGGGGCACAATGAGCAGTTCTTC.